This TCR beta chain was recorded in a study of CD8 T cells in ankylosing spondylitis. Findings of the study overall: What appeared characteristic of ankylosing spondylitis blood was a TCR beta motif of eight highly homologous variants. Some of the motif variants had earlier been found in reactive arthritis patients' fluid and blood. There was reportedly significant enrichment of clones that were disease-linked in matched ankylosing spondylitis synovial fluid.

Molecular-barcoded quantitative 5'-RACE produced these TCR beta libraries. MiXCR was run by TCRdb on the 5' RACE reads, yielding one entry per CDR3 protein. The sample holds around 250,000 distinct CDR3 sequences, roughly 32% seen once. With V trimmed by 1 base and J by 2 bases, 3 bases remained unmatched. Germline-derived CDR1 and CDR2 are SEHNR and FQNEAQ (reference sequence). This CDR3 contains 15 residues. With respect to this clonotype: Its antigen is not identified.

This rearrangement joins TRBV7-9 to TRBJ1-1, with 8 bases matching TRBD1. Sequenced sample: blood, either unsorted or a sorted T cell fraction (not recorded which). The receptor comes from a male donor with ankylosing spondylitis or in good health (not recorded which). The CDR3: CASSLGTGLNTEAFF. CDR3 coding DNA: TGTGCCAGCAGCTTAGGGACAGGGCTAAACACTGAAGCTTTCTTT.